The 19 T cell receptor beta chains listed next were all sequenced from one sample in a study of blood T cell repertoires in COVID-19. TCRdb keeps only in-frame clones here, not all; method: immunoSEQ multiplex PCR. The sample carries some 130,000 clones, roughly 85% recorded once. Material: peripheral blood. These receptors were collected from a human donor in a cohort sampled during active COVID-19.

The CDR3 DNA is TGCGCCAGCAGTCAATCGCGGGGGCACCACGAGCAGTACTTC. Translation: CASSQSRGHHEQYF. This chain uses TRBV23-1 with TRBJ2-7, with a weak D call TRBD2 (7 bases). TRBV23-1 is reported as an ORF; its role is uncertain. The V and J ends lost 0 bases and 5 bases respectively, with 11 bases between them. CDR3 length: 14 residues.

The gene calls are TRBV2 and TRBJ2-1, with D uncertain. V shed 7 bases and J shed 7 bases, with 11 bases lying between them. The CDR3 spans 12 residues. Germline lookup yields CDR1 SNHLY and CDR2 FYNNEI. The CDR3 reads CASKGRSNEQFF. CDR3 in DNA: TGTGCCAGCAAAGGCAGGTCAAATGAGCAGTTCTTC.

This clone has just one count. The rearrangement uses TRBV6-5 and TRBJ1-2; 12 positions agree with TRBD1. V shed 5 bases and J 3 bases; nucleotides not matched to a gene: 4. Germline CDR1 and CDR2: MNHEY and SVGAGI. This CDR3 spans 15 amino acids. CDR3 in amino acids: CASSTGTGGDYGYTF. CDR3 nucleotide sequence: TGTGCCAGCAGTACCGGGACAGGGGGCGACTATGGCTACACCTTC.

The gene calls are TRBV7-9 and TRBJ2-1, with 11 nucleotides matching TRBD2. The CDR3 totals 16 residues. The junction had 9 bases not matched to a gene; V was cut back by 3 bases and J by 8 bases. CDR1 is SEHNR, CDR2 FQNEAQ, per germline (reference sequence). CDR3 coding DNA: TGTGCCAGCAGCTTTCGTGAGACTAGCGGGGTGGATGAGCAGTTCTTC. This translates into CASSFRETSGVDEQFF.

The chain recombines TRBV12-3 or TRBV12-4 with TRBJ1-1; D remains ambiguous. V was cut by 5 bases and J by 7 bases, with 11 bases left in between. The CDR3 is made up of 12 amino acids. This chain's CDR3 is CASSQGGREAFF. As DNA, the CDR3 is TGTGCCAGCAGTCAAGGAGGGCGTGAAGCTTTCTTT.

This chain links TRBV7-2 with TRBJ1-5; 8 bases agree with TRBD1. The germline V gene has CDR1 SGHTA and CDR2 FQGNSA. The CDR3 extends over 13 amino acids. V was clipped by 5 bases and J by 10 bases; unmatched bases: 7. The CDR3 bases are TGTGCCAGCAGCACGAGACAGGGGACCCCCCAGCATTTT. This gives the protein CASSTRQGTPQHF.

The gene calls are TRBV7-2 and TRBJ2-5, with 10 bases fitting TRBD1. This CDR3 spans 15 amino acids. Per germline, CDR1 SGHTA and CDR2 FQGNSA. V lost 3 bases and J lost 1; bases outside the gene matches: 2. CDR3 in amino acids: CASSFGTGAQETQYF. The CDR3 DNA is TGTGCCAGCAGCTTCGGGACAGGGGCCCAAGAGACCCAGTACTTC.

The chain uses TRBV4-3 and TRBJ2-3; weak D call: TRBD2 (6 bases). The V end was cut by 1 base, the J end by 1 base, with 12 bases between. Germline V lookup: CDR1 LGHNA, CDR2 YSLEER. This CDR3 has 16 residues. For the CDR3, the DNA is TGCGCCAGCAGCCAAGTAAAATGGGGGGGCACAGATACGCAGTATTTT. Its translation is CASSQVKWGGTDTQYF.

This chain links TRBV6-6 with TRBJ2-7; 8 nucleotides line up with TRBD2. Germline CDR1 MNHNY, CDR2 SVGAGI (reference sequence). The CDR3 has 12 amino acids. V lost 6 bases to trimming and J lost 2 bases; unmatched junction nucleotides: 0. This chain's CDR3 is CASSGGAYEQYF. CDR3 nucleotide sequence: TGTGCCAGCAGCGGGGGGGCCTACGAGCAGTACTTC.

This chain uses TRBV6-2 or TRBV6-3 with TRBJ2-7; 7 nucleotides match TRBD1. Trimming cost V 6 bases and J 9 bases; bases outside gene matches: 17. The CDR3 contains 15 residues. Germline V lookup: CDR1 MNHEY, CDR2 SVGEGT. In DNA, the CDR3 is TGTGCCAGCAGCAGCCGACAGGGAGCAATACGAGGGCAGTACGTC. It encodes CASSSRQGAIRGQYV.

The rearrangement joins TRBV5-5 to TRBJ1-6; D perhaps matches TRBD1 (5 bases). The CDR3 covers 14 residues. Trimming took 4 bases from V and 7 from J, leaving 12 bases between them. The germline V gene encodes CDR1 SGHKS and CDR2 YYEKEE (reference sequence). Here the CDR3 DNA reads TGTGCCAGCAGCCCGTTGACAGACAATTCACCCCTCCACTTT. This codes for CASSPLTDNSPLHF.

This clone appeared once. This chain links TRBV24-1 with TRBJ2-7; D is perhaps TRBD2 (5 bases). The CDR3 sequence is 15 residues long. CDR1 KGHDR and CDR2 SFDVKD come from the germline V gene. The V and J ends lost 5 bases and 1 base respectively, with 14 bases between them. This CDR3 is CATSADSAGSYEQYV. The CDR3 region has the DNA TGTGCCACCAGTGCGGACTCCGCTGGGTCCTACGAGCAGTACGTC.

This sequence joins TRBV6-2 or TRBV6-3 and TRBJ2-7; D not resolved. Trimming removed 4 bases from V and 3 bases from J, with 10 bases in between. Germline V gene sequence: CDR1 MNHEY, CDR2 SVGEGT. The CDR3 is 13 amino acids. CDR3 amino acids: CASSSAGVYEQYF. The CDR3, as DNA: TGTGCCAGCAGTTCGGCTGGAGTCTACGAGCAGTACTTC.

This clone came up once. The chain is built from TRBV3-1 (or the pseudogene TRBV3-2) and TRBJ2-1, with a tentative D call TRBD1 (6 bases). This CDR3 has 11 residues. Germline CDR1 and CDR2: LGHDT and YNNKEL (reference sequence). V lost 6 bases, J lost 7 bases, and 7 bases lay in between. The CDR3 loop is CASRGQNEQFF. DNA for the CDR3: TGTGCCAGCAGGGGACAAAATGAGCAGTTCTTC.

The rearrangement links TRBV2 to TRBJ1-2; D ambiguous. V lost 5 bases and J lost 3, with 10 bases in between. From germline, CDR1 is SNHLY and CDR2 FYNNEI. The CDR3 is made up of 13 amino acids. The CDR3 reads CASSRDMYYGYTF. As DNA, the CDR3 is TGTGCCAGCAGTAGAGACATGTACTATGGCTACACCTTC.

The chain carries TRBV3-1 (or the pseudogene TRBV3-2) and TRBJ1-1; TRBD1 is a possible D gene (5 bases). Germline CDR1 is LGHDT and CDR2 is YNNKEL (reference sequence). The CDR3 contains 14 residues. V lost 4 bases to trimming and J lost 0 bases, with 9 bases between them. The CDR3 is CASSPQGMNTEAFF. The CDR3 DNA reads as TGTGCCAGCAGCCCCCAGGGAATGAACACTGAAGCTTTCTTT.

This clone was counted a single time. This rearrangement joins TRBV2 to TRBJ1-4, with D possibly matching TRBD1 (6 bases). Looked up from germline, CDR1 is SNHLY and CDR2 is FYNNEI. This CDR3 region has 14 residues. V lost 7 bases to trimming and J lost 8 bases, with 17 bases between them. CDR3 sequence reads: CASTAGGGQEKLFF. Written as DNA, the CDR3 is TGTGCCAGCACCGCCGGGGGGGGCCAGGAAAAACTGTTTTTT.

This rearrangement joins TRBV6-5 to TRBJ2-1; no firm D call. Germline V gene lookup returns CDR1 MNHEY and CDR2 SVGAGI. V lost 6 bases, J lost 9 bases, and 15 bases lay in between. CDR3 length: 13 amino acids. In DNA, the CDR3 is TGTGCCAGCAGCCTCAACCTCGGCGGTGAGCAGTTCTTC. It codes for CASSLNLGGEQFF.

This clone was detected only a few times. Here the CDR3 DNA reads TGTGCCAGCAGCTTAGGTGTTTCTAGCACAGATACGCAGTATTTT. Translation gives CASSLGVSSTDTQYF. The chain couples TRBV7-8 to TRBJ2-3; D is unresolved. With 1 base removed from V and 0 bases from J, the gap between germline ends came to 8 bases. Per germline, CDR1 SGHVS and CDR2 FQNEAQ. This CDR3 comprises 15 residues.